This TCR beta chain came from a study of OX40 agonist ivuxolimab in advanced cancers. Per germline, CDR1 MNHEY and CDR2 SVGAGI. V gave up 2 bases and J gave up 9 bases, with 5 bases separating them. The CDR3 sequence is 11 residues long. The method was immunoSEQ multiplex PCR; TCRdb's version includes in-frame clones alone and lacks a portion of them. The sample contains about 61,000 clones, roughly 85% of which appear only once. This TCR was recovered from an adult with an advanced solid tumor such as melanoma, head and neck, liver or kidney cancer. The chain uses TRBV6-5 and TRBJ1-5; no clear D. The sample was CD4+ or CD8+ T cells sorted from blood, taken in a trial of the OX40 agonist ivuxolimab. The CDR3 nucleotides are TGTGCCAGCAGTTACATGGGGCCCCAGCATTTT. Its protein is CASSYMGPQHF.